This T cell receptor (beta chain) is drawn from a study of T cell responses to AZD1222 COVID-19 vaccine. Measured with immunoSEQ multiplex PCR; TCRdb has only the in-frame clones, and not every one. The table for this sample gives around 140,000 clones. A remark on this clone: Its target is not known.

Trimming shortened V by 1 base and J by 1 base, and 10 bases separated the two germline ends. Germline CDR1 reads KGHSH; CDR2 reads LQKENI. The CDR3 covers 15 residues. Study findings and constraints: Donors were largely white British and mainly female; clonal diversity was possibly underestimated.

The clonotype originates from an adult in good health. The chain combines TRBV18 with TRBJ1-1; D might be TRBD1 (5 bases). Sequenced sample: peripheral blood. In nucleotides, the CDR3 is TGTGCCAGCTCACCACGGGTGCAGGGGAACACTGAAGCTTTCTTT. It specifies CASSPRVQGNTEAFF.